These 9 T cell receptor beta chains were sequenced from one sample in a study of cytomegalovirus exposure and HLA in healthy donors. This PCR relied on a set of 60 Vbeta primers and 13 Jbeta primers. Assay used: immunoSEQ multiplex PCR; TCRdb lists only in-frame clones, some missing. This table has about 130,000 clones, about 8.5% appearing once. Material for sequencing was PBMCs. These receptors were obtained from a man aged 40-49 years in good health and CMV-seronegative.

This clone was detected only a few times. This sequence joins TRBV7-9 and TRBJ1-1; maybe TRBD1 (5 bases). The CDR3 length is 15 residues. Trimming removed 2 bases from V and 5 bases from J, with 15 bases in between. Germline CDR1 and CDR2: SEHNR and FQNEAQ (reference sequence). CDR3 in amino acids: CASSLSRQGRTEAFF. As DNA, the CDR3 is TGTGCCAGCAGCTTATCACGGCAGGGTCGGACTGAAGCTTTCTTT. Drawing the rest from reference TRBV7-9 and TRBJ1-1, the complete variable domain is DTGVSQNPRHKITKRGQNVTFRCDPISEHNRLYWYRQTLGQGPEFLTYFQNEAQLEKSRLLSDRFSAERPKGSFSTLEIQRTEQGDSAMYLCASSLSRQGRTEAFFGQGTRLTVV.

This clone has more than one count but fewer than ten. The gene calls are TRBV27 and TRBJ1-1; 7 nucleotides agree with TRBD1. V lost 3 bases to trimming and J lost 5 bases; unmatched junction nucleotides: 3. The CDR3 is made up of 13 amino acids. Germline CDR1 and CDR2: MNHEY and SMNVEV (reference sequence). For the CDR3, the DNA is TGTGCCAGCAGTTTGTACAGGGGAACTGAAGCTTTCTTT. It encodes CASSLYRGTEAFF.

This chain uses TRBV5-1 with TRBJ2-2; TRBD2 matches 10 bases. CDR1 and CDR2 from the germline V gene are SGHRS and YFSETQ. V lost 4 bases and J lost 5; bases outside the gene matches: 14. This CDR3 is built from 18 residues. The CDR3 DNA reads as TGCGCCAGCAGCCCCGTCAAGCGGGGGGGCGGGGAGACCGGGGAGCTGTTTTTT. The encoded protein is CASSPVKRGGGETGELFF.

This clone was detected only a few times. The rearrangement links TRBV2 to TRBJ1-3; 9 bases fit TRBD1. Germline loops: CDR1 SNHLY, CDR2 FYNNEI. The V segment lost 6 bases and the J segment 4 bases; nucleotides outside the gene matches: 4. This CDR3 contains 14 residues. The CDR3 DNA reads TGTGCCAGCAGCCGGACAGGGGCCGGAAACACCATATATTTT. Amino acid sequence: CASSRTGAGNTIYF.

This clone was seen more than once but under ten times. The chain combines TRBV14 with TRBJ1-4; 8 bases are a match to TRBD1. V shed 4 bases, J shed 1 base, and the junction held 5 bases outside the gene matches. This CDR3 region has 16 residues. In germline, CDR1 is SGHDN, CDR2 FVKESK. The CDR3 region has the DNA TGTGCCAGCAGCCGGTACGACAGGGGAACTAATGAAAAACTGTTTTTT. Amino acid sequence: CASSRYDRGTNEKLFF.

Notes on this clone: Additional DNA sequences in this sample encode the identical CDR3. The chain couples TRBV6-6 to TRBJ1-1, with a tentative D call TRBD1 (5 bases). The V end lost 2 bases, the J end lost 0 bases, and 10 bases lay between the germline ends. The CDR3 loop spans 15 amino acids. Per germline, CDR1 MNHNY and CDR2 SVGAGI (reference sequence). The CDR3 here is CASSYDSVMNTEAFF. The CDR3 DNA follows: TGTGCCAGCAGTTACGACAGTGTCATGAACACTGAAGCTTTCTTT.

This clone was seen a few times. The V and J genes are TRBV9 and TRBJ1-5; TRBD1 matches at 9 bases. The CDR3 extends over 14 amino acids. The germline V gene encodes CDR1 SGDLS and CDR2 YYNGEE. The V and J ends lost 4 bases and 7 bases, in that order; junction bases with no gene match: 6. Written as DNA, the CDR3 is TGTGCCAGCAGCCCGGACAGGGGCGGGCAGCCCCAGCATTTT. It yields the protein CASSPDRGGQPQHF.

The chain employs TRBV4-3 and TRBJ2-1; D perhaps matches TRBD2 (6 bases). Trimming removed 0 bases from V and 5 bases from J, with 8 bases in between. Germline V lookup: CDR1 LGHNA, CDR2 YSLEER. The CDR3 length is 14 residues. The CDR3 region is CASSQDSGDNEQFF. CDR3 nucleotides: TGCGCCAGCAGCCAAGATTCGGGGGACAATGAGCAGTTCTTC.

V and J are TRBV9 and TRBJ1-4; 9 nucleotides match TRBD1. The V gene's germline CDR1 is SGDLS and CDR2 YYNGEE. CDR3 size: 16 residues. The junction had 11 bases not matched to a gene; V was cut back by 3 bases and J by 8 bases. Here the CDR3 reads CASSAPGQGPYEKLFF. DNA of the CDR3: TGTGCCAGCAGCGCTCCCGGACAGGGGCCATACGAAAAACTGTTTTTT.